The 20 T cell receptor beta chains below were found in one sample sequenced in a study of PD-1 blockade in classical Hodgkin lymphoma. Documented time point: cycle 4 day 1 (C4D1), after around six weeks of nivolumab. Patients all relapsed after autologous stem cell transplantation, and there was variation in brentuximab vedotin exposure. Only in-frame clones appear in the TCRdb table, and some are missing; sequencing was by immunoSEQ multiplex PCR. The table includes fewer than 35,000 clones, roughly four fifths detected once. The sample consisted of peripheral blood mononuclear cells (PBMCs), taken before the fourth cycle of nivolumab. The receptors derive from a human donor with classical Hodgkin lymphoma.

This clone showed up just a few times. J is TRBJ1-1 and V is TRBV29-1; D possibly corresponds to TRBD1 (5 bases). Germline assignment: CDR1 SQVTM and CDR2 ANQGSEA. The CDR3 spans 13 residues. Trimming shortened V by 3 bases and J by 4 bases, and 12 bases separated the two germline ends. CDR3 amino acids: CSVEEQGGTEAFF. The CDR3 region has the DNA TGCAGCGTTGAGGAGCAGGGAGGCACTGAAGCTTTCTTT.

The DNA of the CDR3 is TGTGCCAGCAGTGAAGCCTACGAGCAGTACGTC. Its protein is CASSEAYEQYV. This chain links TRBV2 with TRBJ2-7; D not resolved. Trimming left V 0 bases short and J 3 bases short, with 0 bases between. The V gene's germline CDR1 is SNHLY and CDR2 FYNNEI. CDR3 size: 11 residues.

The V gene is TRBV18, the J gene TRBJ2-6; 9 bases are a match to TRBD1. This CDR3 has 17 residues. Germline V gene data show CDR1 as KGHSH and CDR2 as LQKENI. The ends lost 3 bases at V and 1 base at J; junction bases unmatched: 4. CDR3 amino acids: CASSPRDRVSGANVLTF. The CDR3, as DNA: TGTGCCAGCTCACCCCGGGACAGGGTATCTGGGGCCAACGTCCTGACTTTC.

The V call is TRBV7-2, the J call TRBJ2-5, with a possible D match to TRBD2 (6 bases). The V gene lost 3 bases and the J gene lost 4 bases, with 24 bases spanning the gap. CDR3 length: 18 amino acids. The V gene's germline CDR1 is SGHTA and CDR2 FQGNSA. The CDR3 loop reads CASSFSRGPGTLGETQYF. Written as DNA, the CDR3 is TGTGCCAGCAGCTTCTCTAGAGGGCCAGGGACTCTTGGAGAGACCCAGTACTTC.

The chain carries TRBV5-1 and TRBJ2-7; D is perhaps TRBD1 (6 bases). Trimming removed 0 bases from V and 3 bases from J, with 10 bases in between. The germline V gene encodes CDR1 SGHRS and CDR2 YFSETQ. The CDR3 totals 14 residues. DNA of the CDR3: TGCGCCAGCAGCTTGGCCTCAGGGGTCTACGAGCAGTACTTC. It yields the protein CASSLASGVYEQYF.

This rearrangement joins TRBV15 to TRBJ2-7; D ambiguous. V gave up 0 bases and J gave up 7 bases, with 7 bases separating them. The CDR3 runs to 12 residues. Looked up from germline, CDR1 is LNHNV and CDR2 is YYDKDF (reference sequence). The CDR3 coding sequence is TGTGCCACCAGCAGAGATTTCGGGGAGCAGTACTTC. It translates to CATSRDFGEQYF.

The rearrangement joins TRBV7-2 to TRBJ2-1; 8 nucleotides agree with TRBD2. The ends lost 6 bases at V and 4 bases at J; junction bases unmatched: 8. Germline assignment: CDR1 SGHTA and CDR2 FQGNSA. This CDR3 region has 15 residues. This CDR3 is CASRNPGTRYNEQFF. CDR3 bases: TGTGCCAGCAGAAATCCCGGGACTAGGTACAATGAGCAGTTCTTC.

The rearrangement links TRBV25-1 to TRBJ1-3; D is unclear. The V gene lost 1 base and the J gene lost 2 bases, with 6 bases spanning the gap. The CDR3 contains 14 residues. CDR1 MGHDK and CDR2 SYGVNS come from the germline V gene. This chain's CDR3 is CASSEWGTGNTIYF. The DNA of the CDR3 is TGTGCCAGCAGTGAATGGGGAACTGGAAACACCATATATTTT.

Here the CDR3 reads CASNEGPGTGELFF. DNA for the CDR3: TGTGCCAGTAATGAAGGTCCGGGCACCGGGGAGCTGTTTTTT. The chain carries TRBV19 and TRBJ2-2, with D hard to call. V gave up 7 bases and J gave up 4 bases, with 13 bases separating them. The CDR3 totals 14 residues. CDR1 and CDR2 (germline): LNHDA, SQIVND (reference sequence).

V and J are TRBV19 and TRBJ2-2; 8 bases align to TRBD2. The CDR3 extends over 15 amino acids. Per germline, CDR1 LNHDA and CDR2 SQIVND (reference sequence). With 9 bases clipped from V and 1 base from J, the junction kept 7 bases outside the gene matches. CDR3 sequence (DNA): TGTGCCAGCCGCCCCGGGACTAGGAACACCGGGGAGCTGTTTTTT. Translation gives CASRPGTRNTGELFF.

J is TRBJ1-1 and V is TRBV11-3; no clear D gene. The germline V gene encodes CDR1 SGHNT and CDR2 YENEEA. Trimming took off 5 bases at V and 5 bases at J, with 6 bases between the two ends. The CDR3 has 11 amino acids. The CDR3 loop reads CASSHFTEAFF. In nucleotides, the CDR3 is TGTGCCAGCAGCCATTTTACTGAAGCTTTCTTT. The full variable domain, rest sourced from reference TRBV11-3 and TRBJ1-1, is EAGVVQSPRYKIIEKKQPVAFWCNPISGHNTLYWYLQNLGQGPELLIRYENEEAVDDSQLPKDRFSAERLKGVDSTLKIQPAELGDSAVYLCASSHFTEAFFGQGTRLTVV.

The chain links TRBV9 to TRBJ2-1; D not certain. The germline V gene encodes CDR1 SGDLS and CDR2 YYNGEE. Trimming left V 0 bases short and J 0 bases short, with 10 bases between. This CDR3 comprises 16 residues. CDR3 in amino acids: CASSVGRLNSYNEQFF. The CDR3 DNA sequence: TGTGCCAGCAGCGTAGGCCGGCTAAACTCCTACAATGAGCAGTTCTTC. Together with reference TRBV9 and TRBJ2-1, the CDR3 gives the full variable domain: DSGVTQTPKHLITATGQRVTLRCSPRSGDLSVYWYQQSLDQGLQFLIQYYNGEERAKGNILERFSAQQFPDLHSELNLSSLELGDSALYFCASSVGRLNSYNEQFFGPGTRLTVL.

The chain joins TRBV18 to TRBJ2-5; D possibly corresponds to TRBD2 (6 bases). CDR1 and CDR2 (germline): KGHSH, LQKENI. The germline V and J ends were trimmed by 0 bases and 1 base, with 12 bases remaining between them. This CDR3 comprises 16 residues. The CDR3 region is CASSPPNSGTQETQYF. CDR3 DNA: TGTGCCAGCTCACCACCGAATAGCGGAACCCAAGAGACCCAGTACTTC.

This clone is labeled medium-sized (0.01 to 0.1%). This rearrangement joins TRBV4-2 to TRBJ1-1; D remains unclear. CDR3 length: 14 amino acids. V gave up 0 bases and J gave up 5 bases, with 10 bases separating them. Germline CDR1 LGHNA, CDR2 YNFKEQ. CDR3 protein: CASSQDHVGTEAFF. As DNA, the CDR3 is TGTGCCAGCAGCCAAGATCACGTGGGAACTGAAGCTTTCTTT.

This clone is a singleton in its sample. The chain combines TRBV28 with TRBJ1-4; D unresolved. The germline V gene encodes CDR1 MDHEN and CDR2 SYDVKM. The CDR3 has 14 residues. V was clipped by 3 bases and J by 6 bases, with 11 bases between them. The CDR3 DNA reads as TGTGCCAGCAGTTTCTTCAGAACAGATGAAAAACTGTTTTTT. Translation gives CASSFFRTDEKLFF. Full variable domain (rest looked up from reference TRBV28 and TRBJ1-4): DVKVTQSSRYLVKRTGEKVFLECVQDMDHENMFWYRQDPGLGLRLIYFSYDVKMKEKGDIPEGYSVSREKKERFSLILESASTNQTSMYLCASSFFRTDEKLFFGSGTQLSVL.

The chain is built from TRBV7-6 and TRBJ2-3, with 10 nucleotides matching TRBD2. J was trimmed by 1 base and V by 5 bases; bases with no gene match: 6. There are 16 residues in the CDR3. Per the germline V gene, CDR1 is SGHVS and CDR2 is FNYEAQ. The CDR3 is CASSHRLAGGTDTQYF. CDR3 nucleotides: TGTGCCAGCAGCCACCGGCTAGCGGGGGGCACAGATACGCAGTATTTT.

The V and J genes are TRBV29-1 and TRBJ2-3, with a weak D call TRBD2 (6 bases). This CDR3 region has 14 residues. With 6 bases removed from V and 0 bases from J, the gap between germline ends came to 13 bases. CDR1 is SQVTM, CDR2 ANQGSEA, per germline. CDR3: CSVRDLESTDTQYF. Written as DNA, the CDR3 is TGCAGCGTCCGGGACTTGGAAAGCACAGATACGCAGTATTTT.

The CDR3 protein is CASTPSTGRYYEQYF. CDR3 in DNA: TGTGCCAGCACCCCTAGCACTGGACGGTACTACGAGCAGTACTTC. The V gene is TRBV7-9, the J gene TRBJ2-7; tentatively, D is TRBD2 (5 bases). CDR3 length equals 15 residues. In germline, CDR1 is SEHNR, CDR2 FQNEAQ (reference sequence). V dropped 7 bases and J dropped 3 bases, with 19 bases sitting between them.

This chain connects TRBV15 to TRBJ2-2, with D hard to call. CDR1 and CDR2 from the germline V gene are LNHNV and YYDKDF (reference sequence). V gave up 1 base and J gave up 5 bases, with 5 bases separating them. The CDR3 consists of 13 residues. Here the CDR3 DNA reads TGTGCCACCAGCAGAGGCGCGACCGGGGAGCTGTTTTTT. It translates to CATSRGATGELFF.

This rearrangement joins TRBV18 to TRBJ1-3; tentatively, D is TRBD1 (6 bases). This CDR3 has 15 residues. V was pared by 3 bases and J by 0 bases, with 9 bases between. CDR1 and CDR2 from the germline V gene are KGHSH and LQKENI. Here the CDR3 DNA reads TGTGCCAGCTCACCGGACAGTCACTCTGGAAACACCATATATTTT. Encoded protein: CASSPDSHSGNTIYF.